The T cell receptor beta chain under discussion was sequenced for a study of blood T cells in healthy people across ages. A sample-barcoded 5' primer and a J-beta primer mix were used in a second PCR of roughly 6 to 12 cycles. Each CDR3 protein is one row after TCRdb ran MiXCR on the 5' RACE reads. The sample gives roughly 800,000 distinct CDR3 sequences, 25% of which show up once; 9.4% is in the top ten. This CDR3 has 16 amino acids. CDR1 and CDR2 (germline): MNHEY, SMNVEV (reference sequence). Each donor supplied approximately 10 milliliters of peripheral blood. This clonotype showed up just a few times. Germline is not matched at one junction end, which may reflect a read error. In addition, the sample was reused for a study of T cells of mothers and their children.

The sample was blood. This receptor was identified in a boy aged 10-17 years in good health. The gene calls are TRBV27 and TRBJ1-6; 7 bases map to TRBD1. The CDR3 nucleotides read TGTGCCAGCAGTTCCCTAGGGACAGCCAATAATCCACCCCTCCACTTT. Translated: CASSSLGTANNPPLHF.